The entry below gives a single TCR beta chain sequence along with its context. TCRdb's copy holds only in-frame clones and misses some; the assay was immunoSEQ multiplex PCR. Of 200,000 or so clones in the sample, 70% to 90% were seen once. The CDR3 contains 15 residues. Trimming left V 10 bases short and J 2 bases short, with 21 bases between. CDR1 is MDHEN, CDR2 SYDVKM, per germline. This sample was included in a study of blood T cell repertoires in COVID-19. Study summary: PBMCs, B-cell-depleted T cells, or T cells were the source of the cDNA or gDNA that made up the material.

The specimen was peripheral blood. This chain connects TRBV28 to TRBJ2-7, with a tentative D call TRBD1 (6 bases). This TCR was recovered from a man between 60 and 75 years old with acute or convalescent COVID-19. CDR3 coding DNA: TGTGCCATTCAGCCTCCCGGGACAAAAACCTACGAGCAGTACTTC. Protein: CAIQPPGTKTYEQYF.